This T cell receptor (beta chain) comes out of a study of blood T cell repertoires in COVID-19. Enrollees, about 18 to 95 years old, lived in about two dozen US areas. Symptom resolution, clearance, or two negative PCRs marked the recovered donors of Cohort 3. Per the study methods: Counts of nucleated cells, estimated from reference gene primer amplification, were obtained. Clones were sequenced by immunoSEQ multiplex PCR, and TCRdb holds only the in-frame ones, with some missing. The V and J calls and clone size were taken over from that table, and D and trimming were inferred from the DNA. This table has some 150,000 clones, 84% appearing once. From germline, CDR1 is SGHAT and CDR2 FQNNGV. V shed 1 base and J shed 4 bases, with 11 bases lying between them. The CDR3 sequence is 15 residues long.

The clonotype originates from a man in his fifties who had recovered from COVID-19. The chain uses TRBV11-2 and TRBJ1-5, with D maybe TRBD1 (6 bases). The source material was PBMCs or T cells enriched from blood (not recorded which). DNA of the CDR3: TGTGCCAGCAGCTTAGCAGGGGCTGTGAATCAGCCCCAGCATTTT. Translated, it gives CASSLAGAVNQPQHF.